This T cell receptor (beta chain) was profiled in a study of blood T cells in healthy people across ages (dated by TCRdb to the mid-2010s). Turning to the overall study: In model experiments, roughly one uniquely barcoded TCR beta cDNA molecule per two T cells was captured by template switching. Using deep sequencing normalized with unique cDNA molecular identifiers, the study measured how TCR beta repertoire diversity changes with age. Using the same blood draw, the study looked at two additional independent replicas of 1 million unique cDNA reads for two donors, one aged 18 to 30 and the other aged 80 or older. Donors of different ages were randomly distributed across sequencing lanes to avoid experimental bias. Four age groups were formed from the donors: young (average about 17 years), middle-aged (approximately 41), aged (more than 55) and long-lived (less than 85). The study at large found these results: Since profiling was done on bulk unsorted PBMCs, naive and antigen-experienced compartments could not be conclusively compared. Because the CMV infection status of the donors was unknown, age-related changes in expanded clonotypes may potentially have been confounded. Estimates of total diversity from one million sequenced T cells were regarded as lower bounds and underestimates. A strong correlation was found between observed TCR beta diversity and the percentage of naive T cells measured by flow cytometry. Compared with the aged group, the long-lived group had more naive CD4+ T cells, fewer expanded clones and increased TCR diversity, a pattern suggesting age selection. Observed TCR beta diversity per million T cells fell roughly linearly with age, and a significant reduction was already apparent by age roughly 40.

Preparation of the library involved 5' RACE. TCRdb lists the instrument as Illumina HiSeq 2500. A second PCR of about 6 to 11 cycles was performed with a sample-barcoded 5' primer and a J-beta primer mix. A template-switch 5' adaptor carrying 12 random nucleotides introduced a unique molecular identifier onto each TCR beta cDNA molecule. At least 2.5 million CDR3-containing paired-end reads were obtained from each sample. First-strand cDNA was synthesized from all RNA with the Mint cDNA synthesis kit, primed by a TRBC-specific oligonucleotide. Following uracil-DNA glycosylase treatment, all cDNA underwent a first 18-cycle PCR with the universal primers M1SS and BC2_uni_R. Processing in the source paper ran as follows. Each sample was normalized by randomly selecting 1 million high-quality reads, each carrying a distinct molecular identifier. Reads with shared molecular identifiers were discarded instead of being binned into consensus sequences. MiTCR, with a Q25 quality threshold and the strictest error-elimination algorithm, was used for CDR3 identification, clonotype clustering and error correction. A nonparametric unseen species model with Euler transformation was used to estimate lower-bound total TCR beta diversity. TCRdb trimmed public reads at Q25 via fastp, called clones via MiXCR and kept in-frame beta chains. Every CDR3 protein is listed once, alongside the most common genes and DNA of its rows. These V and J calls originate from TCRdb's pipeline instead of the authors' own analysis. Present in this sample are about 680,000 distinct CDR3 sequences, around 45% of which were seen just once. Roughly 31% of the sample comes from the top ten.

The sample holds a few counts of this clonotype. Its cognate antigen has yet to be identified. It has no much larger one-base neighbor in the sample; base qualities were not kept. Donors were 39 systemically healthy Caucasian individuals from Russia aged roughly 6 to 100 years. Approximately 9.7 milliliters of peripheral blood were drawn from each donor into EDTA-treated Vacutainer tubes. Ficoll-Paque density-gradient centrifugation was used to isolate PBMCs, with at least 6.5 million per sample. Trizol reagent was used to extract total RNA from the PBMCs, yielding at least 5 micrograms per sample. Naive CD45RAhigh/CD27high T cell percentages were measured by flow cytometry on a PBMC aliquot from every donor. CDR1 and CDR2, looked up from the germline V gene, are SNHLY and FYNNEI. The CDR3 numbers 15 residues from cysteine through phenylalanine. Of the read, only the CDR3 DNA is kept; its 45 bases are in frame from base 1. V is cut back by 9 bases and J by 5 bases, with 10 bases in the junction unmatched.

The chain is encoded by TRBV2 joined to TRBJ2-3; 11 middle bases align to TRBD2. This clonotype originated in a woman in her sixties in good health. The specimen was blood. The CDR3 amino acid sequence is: CASTRLAGRGDTQYF. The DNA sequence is TGTGCCAGTACAAGACTAGCGGGACGGGGAGATACGCAGTATTTT.